One T cell receptor beta chain is described in this entry. The sample belongs to a study of blood T cell repertoires in COVID-19. Background on the study: Some COVID-19 samples were acute and others convalescent; all came from the United States, Italy and Spain. Sources were T cells, B-cell-depleted T cells, or PBMCs; the material itself was cDNA or gDNA.

TCRdb's table, derived via immunoSEQ multiplex PCR, lists solely in-frame clones and lacks some. Among approximately 170,000 clones listed, 70% to 90% were seen once. Unmatched junction bases numbered 6, after V lost 1 base and J lost 5 bases. In germline, CDR1 is MNHEY, CDR2 SMNVEV (reference sequence). This CDR3 contains 15 residues. This sequence joins TRBV27 and TRBJ2-5; 8 bases line up with TRBD2. The specimen was peripheral blood. The sequence was collected from a woman older than 75 in a cohort sampled during active or convalescent COVID-19. CDR3 sequence reads: CASSLWGLDPETQYF. DNA of the CDR3: TGTGCCAGCAGTTTATGGGGACTAGACCCGGAGACCCAGTACTTC.